Each of the 30 T cell receptor beta chains below was sequenced from the same sample in a study. From the RT-PCR reads, TCRdb called clonotypes with MiXCR, one entry per CDR3 protein. Of hundreds of thousands of distinct CDR3 sequences listed, approximately 14% were seen once; the top ten hold 3.6%. Sequenced: memory CD4+ T cells from blood. The receptor set was obtained from a female donor in good health, serving as a healthy control.

This clonotype showed up just a few times. This chain uses TRBV12-3 or TRBV12-4 with TRBJ1-6, with 9 positions matching TRBD1. The CDR3 is made up of 16 amino acids. Unmatched junction bases numbered 1, after V lost 1 base and J lost 3 bases. CDR3 DNA sequence: TGTGCCAGCAGTTTAGGACAGGGGGTCTATAATTCACCCCTCCACTTT. Protein sequence: CASSLGQGVYNSPLHF.

This clonotype was seen a few times. The rearrangement joins TRBV18 to TRBJ2-2, with 10 bases fitting TRBD2. The CDR3 is 17 residues long. J lost 7 bases, V lost 0 bases, and 8 bases had no gene match. The V gene's germline CDR1 is KGHSH and CDR2 LQKENI. CDR3 nucleotides: TGTGCCAGCTCACCACCGGCTAGCGGGAGATTCGGCGGGGAGCTGTTTTTT. This sequence encodes CASSPPASGRFGGELFF.

The chain links TRBV30 to TRBJ2-1; possible D gene TRBD2, 6 bases. Germline V CDR1 and CDR2: GTSNPN, SVGIG (reference sequence). The CDR3 loop spans 15 amino acids. V was pared by 3 bases and J by 10 bases, with 22 bases between. The CDR3 DNA follows: TGTGCCTGGAGCGAGGAAGGTGGCGGGATTAACGAGCAGTTCTTC. Translation: CAWSEEGGGINEQFF.

A word on this clonotype: At one boundary the junction diverges from the germline segment, which might be a read error. The CDR3 DNA follows: TGCTCCAGCAGCCGAGGGGGACTAGCGGGGGTGTACAATGAGCAGTTCTTC. It specifies CSSSRGGLAGVYNEQFF. The chain uses TRBV4-1 and TRBJ2-1, with 14 bases aligning to TRBD2. CDR3 length: 17 amino acids. The V gene's germline CDR1 is MGHRA and CDR2 YSYEKL.

The CDR3 protein is CSARDWRDEQFF. CDR3 sequence (DNA): TGCAGTGCTAGAGATTGGAGGGATGAGCAGTTCTTC. V is TRBV20-1 and J is TRBJ2-1, with a tentative D call TRBD2 (6 bases). V was cut by 0 bases and J by 8 bases, with 8 bases left in between. The CDR3 has 12 residues. Germline V gene sequence: CDR1 DFQATT, CDR2 SNEGSKA (reference sequence).

This clonotype came up a few times. The gene calls are TRBV20-1 and TRBJ2-7; a weak D match, TRBD1 (5 bases). Germline values: CDR1 DFQATT, CDR2 SNEGSKA (reference sequence). The CDR3 is 15 amino acids. Trimming shortened V by 0 bases and J by 7 bases, and 19 bases separated the two germline ends. The CDR3 protein is CSAREVVGRGDEQYF. The DNA of the CDR3 is TGCAGTGCTAGAGAAGTGGTGGGGCGCGGAGATGAGCAGTACTTC.

This rearrangement joins TRBV20-1 to TRBJ2-3; the match to TRBD2 covers 9 bases. CDR1 and CDR2 from the germline V gene are DFQATT and SNEGSKA (reference sequence). CDR3 size: 14 residues. The J segment lost 6 bases and the V segment lost 3 bases, leaving 7 bases of the junction unmatched. The CDR3 DNA sequence: TGCAGTGCTAGTGCGGGACTAGCAAAGGATACGCAGTATTTT. It yields the protein CSASAGLAKDTQYF.

DNA for the CDR3: TGTGCCAGCAGCTTAGGGACAGGGGTCTTTATCGGTTACAATGAGCAGTTCTTC. This sequence encodes CASSLGTGVFIGYNEQFF. This chain connects TRBV11-3 to TRBJ2-1; 9 nucleotides align to TRBD1. The V and J ends lost 1 base and 4 bases, in that order; junction bases with no gene match: 11. Germline loops: CDR1 SGHNT, CDR2 YENEEA. The CDR3 is 18 amino acids.

This clonotype came up a few times. This chain joins TRBV30 and TRBJ2-1; the D is unclear. V lost 8 bases and J 6 bases, leaving 17 bases between the germline ends. CDR3 size: 13 residues. CDR1 is GTSNPN, CDR2 SVGIG, per germline (reference sequence). CDR3 protein: CAGPVEVGNEQFF. CDR3 in DNA: TGTGCCGGGCCAGTAGAAGTCGGCAATGAGCAGTTCTTC.

This clonotype appeared a single time. The CDR3 is CASSPGQGADYTF. The CDR3, as DNA: TGTGCCAGCTCACCAGGACAGGGGGCGGACTACACCTTC. This chain uses TRBV18 with TRBJ1-2; 11 nucleotides line up with TRBD1. CDR3 length equals 13 residues. V shed 2 bases and J 10 bases; nucleotides not matched to a gene: 3. The V gene's germline CDR1 is KGHSH and CDR2 LQKENI.

This clonotype was picked up a small number of times. The chain uses TRBV5-4 and TRBJ2-1; 10 nucleotides line up with TRBD2. The CDR3 sequence is 15 residues long. V shed 1 base, J shed 6 bases, and the junction held 4 bases outside the gene matches. Germline-derived CDR1 and CDR2 are SGHNT and YYREEE (reference sequence). The CDR3 coding sequence is TGTGCCAGCAGCTTGATACAGCGGGAGGGCAATGAGCAGTTCTTC. Translating it yields CASSLIQREGNEQFF.

The rearrangement links TRBV6-5 to TRBJ2-7, with 7 bases fitting TRBD1. V lost 10 bases and J lost 2; bases outside the gene matches: 11. Germline values: CDR1 MNHEY, CDR2 SVGAGI. The CDR3 is 14 amino acids. The CDR3 DNA follows: TGTGCCACCGCGACAACGGGACAGCCCTACGAGCAGTACTTC. Translation: CATATTGQPYEQYF.

This clonotype was found many times. This rearrangement joins TRBV6-5 to TRBJ2-3; D unclear. The CDR3 consists of 12 residues. Germline V CDR1 and CDR2: MNHEY, SVGAGI. V lost 7 bases and J 5 bases, leaving 10 bases between the germline ends. This CDR3 is CASTSSGDTQYF. The CDR3 DNA is TGTGCCAGCACCTCCTCGGGAGATACGCAGTATTTT.

This clonotype was seen many times. The chain carries TRBV6-5 and TRBJ1-1; D gene unclear. The V and J ends lost 7 bases and 6 bases respectively, with 24 bases between them. Germline V gene data show CDR1 as MNHEY and CDR2 as SVGAGI. This CDR3 is built from 16 residues. CDR3 sequence reads: CASKKVGVQWLSEAFF. CDR3 in DNA: TGTGCCAGCAAAAAGGTCGGGGTGCAATGGCTTTCTGAAGCTTTCTTT.

The sample holds many counts of this clonotype. The chain joins TRBV5-1 to TRBJ2-3, with D perhaps matching TRBD2 (6 bases). This CDR3 is 15 amino acids long. Germline V gene data show CDR1 as SGHRS and CDR2 as YFSETQ. V shed 4 bases and J shed 1 base, with 13 bases lying between them. CDR3 coding DNA: TGCGCCAGCAGCGGAGGGAGTATCGGCACAGATACGCAGTATTTT. Amino acids: CASSGGSIGTDTQYF.

This clonotype was seen a handful of times. The chain couples TRBV20-1 to TRBJ1-6; D is uncertain. CDR1 is DFQATT and CDR2 is SNEGSKA in the germline V gene (reference sequence). Trimming stripped 6 bases from V and 0 bases from J, with 9 bases between. This CDR3 is built from 14 residues. In DNA form, the CDR3 reads TGCAGTGCGCAGGACGGCTCCTATAATTCACCCCTCCACTTT. This gives the protein CSAQDGSYNSPLHF.

This sequence joins TRBV20-1 and TRBJ2-2; 7 bases agree with TRBD1. The CDR3 runs 17 residues. V trimming: 0 bases; J trimming: 0 bases; junction bases outside the gene matches: 7. Germline V gives CDR1 DFQATT, CDR2 SNEGSKA (reference sequence). DNA of the CDR3: TGCAGTGCTAGAGAAAAGGGGGCTAGCTCGAACACCGGGGAGCTGTTTTTT. This codes for CSAREKGASSNTGELFF.

Many counts were recorded for this clonotype. The rearrangement joins TRBV6-5 to TRBJ1-2; no clear D gene. The CDR3 has 16 amino acids. V gave up 2 bases and J gave up 8 bases, with 21 bases separating them. CDR1 MNHEY and CDR2 SVGAGI come from the germline V gene. CDR3 region: CASSYRIAHLRSGYTF. DNA of the CDR3: TGTGCCAGCAGTTACAGGATTGCTCACCTAAGGAGCGGCTACACCTTC.

This clonotype was found a few times. CDR3 residues: CASSFGTRYREQFF. CDR3 nucleotides: TGTGCCAGCAGCTTTGGGACTAGGTATAGGGAGCAGTTCTTC. The chain uses TRBV7-2 and TRBJ2-1, with 8 bases fitting TRBD2. The germline V gene has CDR1 SGHTA and CDR2 FQGNSA. V trimming: 3 bases; J trimming: 10 bases; junction bases outside the gene matches: 8. The CDR3 has 14 residues.

There are many counts of this clonotype. The V and J genes are TRBV27 and TRBJ2-5; D may be TRBD2 (6 bases). Germline assignment: CDR1 MNHEY and CDR2 SMNVEV (reference sequence). This CDR3 spans 14 amino acids. Trimming removed 5 bases at V and 5 bases at J, with 15 bases between. CDR3 in DNA: TGTGCCAGCAGTCCCCGCCGGGGAGGCGAGACCCAGTACTTC. Translation gives CASSPRRGGETQYF.

This clonotype was counted between two and nine times. The chain is built from TRBV6-5 and TRBJ2-7, with 9 bases aligning to TRBD2. Germline lookup yields CDR1 MNHEY and CDR2 SVGAGI. V trimming: 0 bases; J trimming: 6 bases; junction bases outside the gene matches: 9. CDR3 length equals 16 residues. DNA for the CDR3: TGTGCCAGCAGTTACTCGAGAGCGGGAGGAAGGGGCGAGCAGTACTTC. Translated, it gives CASSYSRAGGRGEQYF.

V gene TRBV10-3 combines with J gene TRBJ2-1, with 14 positions matching TRBD2. The V and J ends lost 4 bases and 7 bases, in that order; junction bases with no gene match: 6. Germline values: CDR1 ENHRY, CDR2 SYGVKD. The CDR3 contains 16 residues. CDR3 in amino acids: CAISVDGLAGGNEQFF. CDR3 in DNA: TGTGCCATCAGTGTTGATGGACTAGCGGGGGGAAATGAGCAGTTCTTC.

The sample holds a few counts of this clonotype. The CDR3 sequence: CASSYESTRPTYEQYF. The CDR3 DNA reads as TGTGCCAGCAGTTACGAATCGACTAGGCCCACCTACGAGCAGTACTTC. The chain carries TRBV6-5 and TRBJ2-7; a weak D match, TRBD2 (6 bases). CDR1 MNHEY and CDR2 SVGAGI come from the germline V gene. The CDR3 runs to 16 residues. With 2 bases removed from V and 2 bases from J, the gap between germline ends came to 16 bases.

The rearrangement uses TRBV5-1 and TRBJ2-3, with D unresolved. Germline assignment: CDR1 SGHRS and CDR2 YFSETQ. The CDR3 sequence is 14 residues long. Between the trimmed V and J ends, which lost 6 bases and 2 bases, there was a span of 13 bases. The CDR3 coding sequence is TGCGCCAGCACCCTCGGGCGGCCCACAGATACGCAGTATTTT. Translation gives CASTLGRPTDTQYF.

The chain is built from TRBV28 and TRBJ2-5; TRBD1 matches at 9 bases. With V trimmed by 6 bases and J by 11 bases, 7 bases remained unmatched. Per the germline V gene, CDR1 is MDHEN and CDR2 is SYDVKM. The CDR3 covers 12 residues. The CDR3 coding sequence is TGTGCCAGCAGCCCCGGGACAGGGAATCAGTACTTC. It codes for CASSPGTGNQYF. The variable domain in full, completed from reference TRBV28 and TRBJ2-5, reads DVKVTQSSRYLVKRTGEKVFLECVQDMDHENMFWYRQDPGLGLRLIYFSYDVKMKEKGDIPEGYSVSREKKERFSLILESASTNQTSMYLCASSPGTGNQYFGPGTRLLVL.

A few counts support this clonotype. The gene calls are TRBV20-1 and TRBJ2-1; 8 bases fit TRBD2. CDR1 DFQATT and CDR2 SNEGSKA come from the germline V gene (reference sequence). The V and J ends lost 0 bases and 6 bases, in that order; junction bases with no gene match: 10. This CDR3 is built from 16 residues. In DNA form, the CDR3 reads TGCAGTGCTAGAGACTCAACTAGCGGTGTAGGCAATGAGCAGTTCTTC. Its protein product is CSARDSTSGVGNEQFF.

Concerning this clonotype: The junction departs from germline at one end; a sequencing error may be responsible. V is TRBV28 and J is TRBJ2-7; D gene uncertain. In germline, CDR1 is MDHEN, CDR2 SYDVKM. This CDR3 has 14 amino acids. CDR3 in DNA: TGTGCCAGCAGTTTAAGAGGACCCGCTCCGTCCTTCCACTTC. It yields the protein CASSLRGPAPSFHF.

There are a few counts of this clonotype. V gene TRBV30 combines with J gene TRBJ1-2; D is undetermined. Germline V lookup: CDR1 GTSNPN, CDR2 SVGIG (reference sequence). The CDR3 loop spans 14 amino acids. The ends were cut back, 0 bases at V and 8 bases at J, with 16 bases in the middle. The DNA for the CDR3 is TGTGCCTGGAGTGTAACGGTCGGCAGCCGGGGCTACACCTTC. Translated: CAWSVTVGSRGYTF.

This clonotype showed up many times. The CDR3 is CSAGGLAGSTDTQYF. The CDR3 DNA sequence: TGCAGCGCAGGGGGACTAGCGGGGAGCACAGATACGCAGTATTTT. This chain joins TRBV29-1 and TRBJ2-3; 13 nucleotides match TRBD2. The trim removed 7 bases at V and 0 bases at J, leaving 4 bases unmatched. Germline V CDR1 and CDR2: SQVTM, ANQGSEA. This CDR3 has 15 residues.

This clonotype has a handful of counts. V is TRBV30 and J is TRBJ1-1; D gene unclear. The CDR3 consists of 12 residues. V lost 5 bases, J lost 5 bases, and 12 bases lay in between. CDR1 is GTSNPN, CDR2 SVGIG, per germline (reference sequence). CDR3 region: CAWGRTQTEAFF. The CDR3 region has the DNA TGTGCCTGGGGAAGGACCCAAACTGAAGCTTTCTTT. The full variable domain, its missing parts supplied by reference TRBV30 and TRBJ1-1, is SQTIHQWPATLVQPVGSPLSLECTVEGTSNPNLYWYRQAAGRGLQLLFYSVGIGQISSEVPQNLSASRPQDRQFILSSKKLLLSDSGFYLCAWGRTQTEAFFGQGTRLTVV.